A single sample is the source of the 6 T cell receptor beta chains below, sequenced in a study of T cell responses to AZD1222 COVID-19 vaccine. The protocol was immunoSEQ multiplex PCR, while the TCRdb copy is restricted to in-frame clones and leaves out a portion. The table has about 120,000 clones, 92% seen once; the top ten hold about 8%. The specimen comprised peripheral blood, sampled 28 days after the second AZD1222 dose. The receptors were gathered from an adult who received the AZD1222 COVID-19 vaccine.

The J gene is TRBJ1-1, the V gene TRBV5-5, with 8 bases that match TRBD1. Germline CDR1 is SGHKS and CDR2 is YYEKEE (reference sequence). There are 14 residues in the CDR3. The ends lost 4 bases at V and 4 bases at J; junction bases unmatched: 6. CDR3 nucleotide sequence: TGTGCCAGCAGCCGCGACAGGGGACGCACTGAAGCTTTCTTT. Translation gives CASSRDRGRTEAFF.

The V and J genes are TRBV18 and TRBJ1-1; D not certain. Germline V gene sequence: CDR1 KGHSH, CDR2 LQKENI. The CDR3 contains 15 residues. V was shortened by 4 bases and J by 0 bases, with 12 bases between the two germline ends. In DNA, the CDR3 is TGTGCCAGCTCACGGAGTTTGGAGATGAACACTGAAGCTTTCTTT. It yields the protein CASSRSLEMNTEAFF.

The J gene is TRBJ1-3, the V gene TRBV11-3; 9 bases match TRBD1. J was trimmed by 3 bases and V by 5 bases; bases with no gene match: 5. Germline CDR1 is SGHNT and CDR2 is YENEEA. This CDR3 comprises 15 residues. CDR3 sequence reads: CASSLGQGFGNTIYF. In DNA form, the CDR3 reads TGTGCCAGCAGCCTAGGACAGGGGTTTGGAAACACCATATATTTT.

There are a few counts of this clone. This chain uses TRBV3-1 (or the pseudogene TRBV3-2) with TRBJ1-1, with D unresolved. CDR3 length: 13 amino acids. Trimming left V 4 bases short and J 2 bases short, with 8 bases between. Germline lookup yields CDR1 LGHDT and CDR2 YNNKEL (reference sequence). CDR3 bases: TGTGCCAGCAGCCCCCCCGAAAACACTGAAGCTTTCTTT. It specifies CASSPPENTEAFF.

The genes are TRBV15 and TRBJ2-5, with 8 bases fitting TRBD1. The CDR3 totals 16 residues. Trimming removed 2 bases from V and 2 bases from J; junction bases left unmatched: 7. CDR1 and CDR2 (germline): LNHNV, YYDKDF (reference sequence). This CDR3 is CATSRNQGAGQETQYF. DNA of the CDR3: TGTGCCACCAGCAGAAATCAGGGGGCCGGGCAAGAGACCCAGTACTTC.

This chain links TRBV7-9 with TRBJ1-1, with TRBD1 matching over 8 bases. The V gene end was trimmed by 3 bases and the J gene end by 3 bases; junction bases not matched to a gene: 6. This CDR3 is 15 amino acids long. Looked up from germline, CDR1 is SEHNR and CDR2 is FQNEAQ (reference sequence). CDR3 nucleotide sequence: TGTGCCAGCAGCTTCGACAGGGGAAGGTACACTGAAGCTTTCTTT. The encoded protein is CASSFDRGRYTEAFF.